Below are 19 T cell receptor beta chains sequenced from a single sample in a study of T cell changes during pregnancy in multiple sclerosis. Data came from immunoSEQ multiplex PCR; TCRdb stores just in-frame clones and leaves some out. The sample carries approximately 69,000 clones, 85% to 95% recorded once. The sample was peripheral blood, taken in the second trimester of pregnancy. These TCRs come from a female donor in good health, enrolled as a control in a pregnancy study.

This chain connects TRBV2 to TRBJ2-1; D call uncertain. V lost 6 bases and J 9 bases, leaving 9 bases between the germline ends. CDR3 size: 11 residues. The germline CDR1 and CDR2 sequences are SNHLY and FYNNEI. DNA of the CDR3: TGTGCCAGCAGCGGTGGTAGTGAGCAGTTCTTC. Residues: CASSGGSEQFF.

Here the CDR3 reads CSVGNVGGAYEQYF. Here the CDR3 DNA reads TGCAGCGTTGGTAACGTCGGGGGGGCCTACGAGCAGTACTTC. The chain joins TRBV29-1 to TRBJ2-7; TRBD2 matches at 8 bases. The germline CDR1 and CDR2 sequences are SQVTM and ANQGSEA. The V and J ends lost 4 bases and 2 bases, in that order; junction bases with no gene match: 7. The CDR3 runs 14 residues.

The chain recombines TRBV7-2 with TRBJ2-7; D gene uncertain. Germline assignment: CDR1 SGHTA and CDR2 FQGNSA. The CDR3 is 13 residues long. Trimming pared 1 base from V and 7 bases from J, leaving 11 bases between. The CDR3 DNA reads TGTGCCAGCAGCTTAGAGACGGTCGGGGAGCAGTACTTC. Translated, it gives CASSLETVGEQYF. The whole variable domain, remainder taken from reference TRBV7-2 and TRBJ2-7, is GAGVSQSPSNKVTEKGKDVELRCDPISGHTALYWYRQSLGQGLEFLIYFQGNSAPDKSGLPSDRFSAERTGGSVSTLTIQRTQQEDSAVYLCASSLETVGEQYFGPGTRLTVT.

The chain joins TRBV4-3 to TRBJ2-3; possibly TRBD2 for D (7 bases). The V end lost 4 bases, the J end lost 4 bases, and 15 bases lay between the germline ends. Germline V gives CDR1 LGHNA, CDR2 YSLEER. The CDR3 is 15 amino acids. CDR3 nucleotides: TGCGCCAGCAGCCCCAGGGGAGGGGTGGCAGATACGCAGTATTTT. It codes for CASSPRGGVADTQYF.

The gene calls are TRBV9 and TRBJ2-1, with D possibly matching TRBD2 (7 bases). The CDR3 has 14 amino acids. Trimming left V 7 bases short and J 4 bases short, with 15 bases between. Per the germline V gene, CDR1 is SGDLS and CDR2 is YYNGEE. CDR3 DNA: TGTGCCAGCCAAGGGGGGGGATCTTACAATGAGCAGTTCTTC. Translating it yields CASQGGGSYNEQFF.

Details on this clone: Since a much larger clone is just one base distant, this may be a read error. This specimen includes other DNA sequences encoding the same CDR3. The chain recombines TRBV19 with TRBJ2-5; 8 bases map to TRBD1. CDR3 length: 15 amino acids. V gave up 1 base and J gave up 0 bases; unmatched junction bases: 1. Germline CDR1 reads LNHDA; CDR2 reads SQIVND (reference sequence). The CDR3 DNA follows: TGTGCCAGTAGTATAGGGACAGGGTACCAAGAGACCCAGTACTTC. This codes for CASSIGTGYQETQYF.

The chain is built from TRBV9 and TRBJ1-1, with D maybe TRBD1 (5 bases). Trimming removed 3 bases from V and 3 bases from J, with 15 bases in between. Germline values: CDR1 SGDLS, CDR2 YYNGEE. The CDR3 is 15 residues long. CDR3 in amino acids: CASSERGSSDTEAFF. The CDR3 coding sequence is TGTGCCAGCAGCGAAAGGGGCTCCTCGGACACTGAAGCTTTCTTT.

The chain links TRBV19 to TRBJ1-4, with 7 bases fitting TRBD1. Germline loops: CDR1 LNHDA, CDR2 SQIVND (reference sequence). Unmatched junction bases numbered 12, after V lost 5 bases and J lost 3 bases. The CDR3 spans 17 residues. CDR3 protein: CASSPLGLTGPNEKLFF. In DNA form, the CDR3 reads TGTGCCAGTAGTCCCCTCGGACTGACAGGGCCTAATGAAAAACTGTTTTTT. Drawing the rest from reference TRBV19 and TRBJ1-4, the complete variable domain is DGGITQSPKYLFRKEGQNVTLSCEQNLNHDAMYWYRQDPGQGLRLIYYSQIVNDFQKGDIAEGYSVSREKKESFPLTVTSAQKNPTAFYLCASSPLGLTGPNEKLFFGSGTQLSVL.

The genes are TRBV4-1 and TRBJ2-7; 11 bases are a match to TRBD2. Germline-derived CDR1 and CDR2 are MGHRA and YSYEKL. Trimming at V came to 1 base and at J to 2 bases, leaving 7 bases not matched to a gene. This CDR3 spans 17 amino acids. The CDR3 DNA reads as TGCGCCAGCAGCCAAGTTGCCGGGACTAGCGGCACCTACGAGCAGTACTTC. Its protein product is CASSQVAGTSGTYEQYF.

The chain has TRBV7-9 and TRBJ1-4; 7 bases match TRBD1. CDR1 and CDR2 from the germline V gene are SEHNR and FQNEAQ (reference sequence). There are 14 residues in the CDR3. V trimming: 5 bases; J trimming: 7 bases; junction bases outside the gene matches: 7. The CDR3: CASSLRQGGEKLFF. CDR3 coding DNA: TGTGCCAGCAGCCTCCGACAGGGTGGTGAAAAACTGTTTTTT. The full variable domain, its missing parts supplied by reference TRBV7-9 and TRBJ1-4, is DTGVSQNPRHKITKRGQNVTFRCDPISEHNRLYWYRQTLGQGPEFLTYFQNEAQLEKSRLLSDRFSAERPKGSFSTLEIQRTEQGDSAMYLCASSLRQGGEKLFFGSGTQLSVL.

The J gene is TRBJ1-1, the V gene TRBV18; 8 positions agree with TRBD1. Germline V lookup: CDR1 KGHSH, CDR2 LQKENI. The CDR3 totals 15 residues. V trimming: 8 bases; J trimming: 5 bases; junction bases outside the gene matches: 13. The CDR3 nucleotides are TGTGCCAGCACAGAGTCCCGACAGGGGAGGACTGAAGCTTTCTTT. Its translation is CASTESRQGRTEAFF.

This clone was counted once. The CDR3 is CASSLGFSFYEQYF. The CDR3 nucleotides read TGTGCCAGCAGCTTAGGTTTCTCTTTCTACGAGCAGTACTTC. V gene TRBV7-2 combines with J gene TRBJ2-7; D gene unclear. The germline V gene has CDR1 SGHTA and CDR2 FQGNSA. The CDR3 has 14 amino acids. Trimming pared 1 base from V and 3 bases from J, leaving 10 bases between.

The rearrangement uses TRBV19 and TRBJ2-7, with D perhaps TRBD1 (6 bases). This CDR3 contains 14 residues. V lost 3 bases to trimming and J lost 3 bases, with 12 bases between them. Germline values: CDR1 LNHDA, CDR2 SQIVND (reference sequence). The CDR3 DNA reads TGTGCCAGTAGTATTACAGGGTCAGGCTACGAGCAGTACTTC. Protein product: CASSITGSGYEQYF.

V usage is TRBV5-6 and J usage is TRBJ2-3, with 10 bases identical to TRBD1. The junction had 5 bases not matched to a gene; V was cut back by 4 bases and J by 6 bases. This CDR3 region has 14 residues. Germline assignment: CDR1 SGHDT and CDR2 YYEEEE. The CDR3 loop is CASSLGQGVDTQYF. CDR3 sequence (DNA): TGTGCCAGCAGCCTTGGACAGGGGGTCGATACGCAGTATTTT.

This chain connects TRBV7-9 to TRBJ2-1; a weak D match, TRBD1 (6 bases). The germline V gene encodes CDR1 SEHNR and CDR2 FQNEAQ (reference sequence). This CDR3 spans 12 amino acids. V was trimmed by 6 bases and J by 9 bases, leaving 12 bases between them. The CDR3: CASSHGTFEQFF. In nucleotides, the CDR3 is TGTGCCAGCAGTCACGGGACATTTGAGCAGTTCTTC.

V is TRBV5-1 and J is TRBJ2-5; 9 positions match TRBD1. V shed 5 bases and J 5 bases; nucleotides not matched to a gene: 1. The length of the CDR3 is 12 residues. Germline V gives CDR1 SGHRS, CDR2 YFSETQ. The CDR3 nucleotides read TGCGCCAGCAGGGACAGGGGTGAGACCCAGTACTTC. Translated, it gives CASRDRGETQYF.

The chain links TRBV9 to TRBJ2-5, with TRBD1 identical over 7 bases. The CDR3 runs 14 residues. Germline lookup yields CDR1 SGDLS and CDR2 YYNGEE. The ends lost 1 base at V and 1 base at J; junction bases unmatched: 1. This CDR3 is CASSVTGAQETQYF. The CDR3 DNA sequence: TGTGCCAGCAGCGTAACAGGGGCCCAAGAGACCCAGTACTTC.

This clone was seen more than once but under ten times. The gene calls are TRBV19 and TRBJ1-5, with D tentatively TRBD1 (6 bases). V was shortened by 7 bases and J by 7 bases, with 14 bases between the two germline ends. Germline assignment: CDR1 LNHDA and CDR2 SQIVND (reference sequence). This CDR3 is 13 amino acids long. The CDR3 spells CASNHGTRQPQHF. The DNA of the CDR3 is TGTGCCAGTAACCACGGGACACGACAGCCCCAGCATTTT.

J is TRBJ2-7 and V is TRBV5-6; D ambiguous. The CDR3 consists of 12 residues. Trimming cost V 4 bases and J 2 bases, with 7 bases left between them. Germline loops: CDR1 SGHDT, CDR2 YYEEEE. The CDR3 sequence: CASSTDTYEQYF. The CDR3 DNA reads TGTGCCAGCAGCACCGACACCTACGAGCAGTACTTC.